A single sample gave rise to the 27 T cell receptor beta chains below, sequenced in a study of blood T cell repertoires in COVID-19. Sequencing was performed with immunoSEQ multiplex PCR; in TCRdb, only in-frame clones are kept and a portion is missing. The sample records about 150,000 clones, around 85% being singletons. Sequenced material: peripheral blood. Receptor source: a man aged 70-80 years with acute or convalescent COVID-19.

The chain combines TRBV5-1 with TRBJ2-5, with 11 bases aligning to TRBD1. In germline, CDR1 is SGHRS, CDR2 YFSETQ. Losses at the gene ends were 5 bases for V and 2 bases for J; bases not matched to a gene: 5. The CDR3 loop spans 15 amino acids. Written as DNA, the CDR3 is TGCGCCAGCAGGACCGGGACAGGGGGGCAAGAGACCCAGTACTTC. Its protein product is CASRTGTGGQETQYF. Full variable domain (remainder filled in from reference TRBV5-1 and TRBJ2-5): KAGVTQTPRYLIKTRGQQVTLSCSPISGHRSVSWYQQTPGQGLQFLFEYFSETQRNKGNFPGRFSGRQFSNSRSEMNVSTLELGDSALYLCASRTGTGGQETQYFGPGTRLLVL.

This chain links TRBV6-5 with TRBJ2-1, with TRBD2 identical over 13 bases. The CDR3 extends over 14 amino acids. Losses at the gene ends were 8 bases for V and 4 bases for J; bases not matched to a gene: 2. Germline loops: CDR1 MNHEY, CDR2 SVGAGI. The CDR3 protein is CASRTSGSYNEQFF. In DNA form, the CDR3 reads TGTGCCAGCCGGACTAGCGGGAGTTACAATGAGCAGTTCTTC.

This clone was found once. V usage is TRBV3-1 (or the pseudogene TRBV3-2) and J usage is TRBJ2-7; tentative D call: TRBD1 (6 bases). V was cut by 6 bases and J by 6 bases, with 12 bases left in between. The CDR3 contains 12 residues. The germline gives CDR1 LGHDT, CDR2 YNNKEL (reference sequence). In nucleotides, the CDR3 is TGTGCCAGCAGTCAGTGGGGGCGCGAGCAGTACTTC. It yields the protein CASSQWGREQYF.

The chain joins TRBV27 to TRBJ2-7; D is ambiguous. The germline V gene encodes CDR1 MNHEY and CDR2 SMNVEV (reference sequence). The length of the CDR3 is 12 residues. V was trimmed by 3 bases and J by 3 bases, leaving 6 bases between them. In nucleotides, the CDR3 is TGTGCCAGCAGTTTTAGTGGCTACGAGCAGTACTTC. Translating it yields CASSFSGYEQYF.

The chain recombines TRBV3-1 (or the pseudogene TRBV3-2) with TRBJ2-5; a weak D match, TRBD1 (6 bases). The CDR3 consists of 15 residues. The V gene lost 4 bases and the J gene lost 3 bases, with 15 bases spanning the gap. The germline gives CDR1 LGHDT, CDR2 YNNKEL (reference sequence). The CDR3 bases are TGTGCCAGCAGCCGGCAGCTCGGGACAAAAGAGACCCAGTACTTC. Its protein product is CASSRQLGTKETQYF.

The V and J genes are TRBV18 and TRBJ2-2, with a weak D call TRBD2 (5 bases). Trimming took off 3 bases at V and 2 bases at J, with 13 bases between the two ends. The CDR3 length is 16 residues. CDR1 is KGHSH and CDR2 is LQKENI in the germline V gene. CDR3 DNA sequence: TGTGCCAGCTCACCTATTCTAGCTACTAACACCGGGGAGCTGTTTTTT. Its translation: CASSPILATNTGELFF.

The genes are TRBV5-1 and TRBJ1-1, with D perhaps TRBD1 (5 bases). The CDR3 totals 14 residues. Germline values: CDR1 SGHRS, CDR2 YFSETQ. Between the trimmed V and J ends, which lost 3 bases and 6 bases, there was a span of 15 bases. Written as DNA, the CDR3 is TGCGCCAGCAGCTGGGGGGACCCTCAATCTGAAGCTTTCTTT. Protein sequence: CASSWGDPQSEAFF.

The CDR3 region has the DNA TGTGCCAGCAGCATAGGGACTAGCGGGATTGACGAGCAGTACTTC. Translation gives CASSIGTSGIDEQYF. V and J are TRBV5-4 and TRBJ2-7, with TRBD2 matching 13 bases. This CDR3 is 15 amino acids long. V lost 4 bases and J lost 5; bases outside the gene matches: 6. Germline V gene data show CDR1 as SGHNT and CDR2 as YYREEE (reference sequence).

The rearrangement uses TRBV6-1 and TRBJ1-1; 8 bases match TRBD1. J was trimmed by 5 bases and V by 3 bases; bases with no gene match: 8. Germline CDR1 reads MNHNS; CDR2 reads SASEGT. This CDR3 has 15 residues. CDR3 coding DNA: TGTGCCAGCAGTGAGGCCGGGACAGGATGGACTGAAGCTTTCTTT. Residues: CASSEAGTGWTEAFF.

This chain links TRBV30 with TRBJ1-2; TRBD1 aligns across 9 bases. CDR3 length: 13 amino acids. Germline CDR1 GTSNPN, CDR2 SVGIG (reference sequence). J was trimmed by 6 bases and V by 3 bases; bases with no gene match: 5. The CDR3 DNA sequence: TGTGCCTGGAGGCGGACAGGGGAGGATGGCTACACCTTC. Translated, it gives CAWRRTGEDGYTF.

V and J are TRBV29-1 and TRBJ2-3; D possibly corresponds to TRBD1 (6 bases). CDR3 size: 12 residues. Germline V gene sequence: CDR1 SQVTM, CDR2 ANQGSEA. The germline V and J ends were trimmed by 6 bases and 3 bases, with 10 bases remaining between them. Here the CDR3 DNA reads TGCAGCGTGAGGGACAATACAGATACGCAGTATTTT. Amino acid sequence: CSVRDNTDTQYF.

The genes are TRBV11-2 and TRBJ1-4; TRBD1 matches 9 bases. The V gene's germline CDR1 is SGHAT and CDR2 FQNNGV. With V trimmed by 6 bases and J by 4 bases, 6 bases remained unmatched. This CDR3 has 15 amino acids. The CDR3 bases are TGTGCCAGCAGTGCACCGGGACAGGGTAATGAAAAACTGTTTTTT. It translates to CASSAPGQGNEKLFF. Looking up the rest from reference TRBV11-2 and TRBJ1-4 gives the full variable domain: EAGVAQSPRYKIIEKRQSVAFWCNPISGHATLYWYQQILGQGPKLLIQFQNNGVVDDSQLPKDRFSAERLKGVDSTLKIQPAKLEDSAVYLCASSAPGQGNEKLFFGSGTQLSVL.

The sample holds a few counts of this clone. CDR3 amino acids: CASSQKGAVNSPLHF. The CDR3 coding sequence is TGTGCCAGCAGCCAAAAGGGGGCGGTTAATTCACCCCTCCACTTT. The rearrangement joins TRBV3-1 (or the pseudogene TRBV3-2) to TRBJ1-6, with TRBD1 matching 7 bases. This CDR3 is built from 15 residues. Germline V CDR1 and CDR2: LGHDT, YNNKEL (reference sequence). Losses at the gene ends were 2 bases for V and 6 bases for J; bases not matched to a gene: 4.

CDR3 sequence reads: CASSLPGGGNGYTF. The CDR3, as DNA: TGCGCCAGCAGCCTCCCCGGGGGGGGGAATGGCTACACCTTC. The rearrangement joins TRBV5-1 to TRBJ1-2, with a possible D match to TRBD1 (5 bases). This CDR3 has 14 residues. Deletions cut 4 bases from V and 6 bases from J, with 16 bases between. Germline V CDR1 and CDR2: SGHRS, YFSETQ.

CDR3 bases: TGTGCCAGCAGCCAGGGACAGGGGCGTGAAAAACTGTTTTTT. Amino acid sequence: CASSQGQGREKLFF. The rearrangement links TRBV6-5 to TRBJ1-4; 10 bases fit TRBD1. The V gene end was trimmed by 6 bases and the J gene end by 7 bases; junction bases not matched to a gene: 5. Per germline, CDR1 MNHEY and CDR2 SVGAGI. The CDR3 totals 14 residues.

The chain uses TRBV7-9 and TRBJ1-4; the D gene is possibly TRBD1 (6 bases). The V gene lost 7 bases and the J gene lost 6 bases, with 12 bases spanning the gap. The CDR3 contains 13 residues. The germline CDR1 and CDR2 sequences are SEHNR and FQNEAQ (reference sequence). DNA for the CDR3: TGTGCCAGCACGCGGGACACCGATGAAAAACTGTTTTTT. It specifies CASTRDTDEKLFF.

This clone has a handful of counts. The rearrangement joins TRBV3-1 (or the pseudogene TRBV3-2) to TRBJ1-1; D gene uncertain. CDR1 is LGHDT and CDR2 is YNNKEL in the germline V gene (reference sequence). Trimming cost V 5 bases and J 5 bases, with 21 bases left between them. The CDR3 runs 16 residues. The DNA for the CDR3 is TGTGCCAGCAGCTTAGCGCCAGCTGGGGATAGGACTGAAGCTTTCTTT. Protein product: CASSLAPAGDRTEAFF.

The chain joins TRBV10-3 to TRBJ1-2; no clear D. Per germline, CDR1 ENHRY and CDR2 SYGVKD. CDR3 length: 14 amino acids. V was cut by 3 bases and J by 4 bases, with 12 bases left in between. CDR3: CAISDGREGYGYTF. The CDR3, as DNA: TGTGCCATCAGTGATGGTCGGGAAGGCTATGGCTACACCTTC.

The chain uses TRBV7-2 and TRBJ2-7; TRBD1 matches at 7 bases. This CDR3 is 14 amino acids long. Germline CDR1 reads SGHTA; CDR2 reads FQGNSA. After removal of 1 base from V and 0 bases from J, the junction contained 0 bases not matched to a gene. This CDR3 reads CASSLGDSSYEQYF. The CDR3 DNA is TGTGCCAGCAGCTTAGGGGACAGCTCCTACGAGCAGTACTTC.

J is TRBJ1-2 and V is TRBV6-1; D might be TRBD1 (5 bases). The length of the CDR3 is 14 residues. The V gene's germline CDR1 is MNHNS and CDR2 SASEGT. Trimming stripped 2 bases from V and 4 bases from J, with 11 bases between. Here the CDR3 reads CASSENRQSYGYTF. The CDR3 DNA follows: TGTGCCAGCAGTGAAAATCGACAGAGCTATGGCTACACCTTC.

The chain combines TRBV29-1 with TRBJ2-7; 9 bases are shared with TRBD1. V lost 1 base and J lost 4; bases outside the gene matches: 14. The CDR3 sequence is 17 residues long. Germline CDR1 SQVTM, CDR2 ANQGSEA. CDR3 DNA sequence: TGCAGCGTTGAAGCTTCTCAATCGGACAGGGGAGGATACGAGCAGTACTTC. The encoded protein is CSVEASQSDRGGYEQYF.

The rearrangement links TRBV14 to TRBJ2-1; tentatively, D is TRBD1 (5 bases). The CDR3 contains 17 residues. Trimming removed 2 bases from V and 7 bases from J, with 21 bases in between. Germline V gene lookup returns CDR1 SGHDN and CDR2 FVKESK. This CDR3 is CASSQKGWIDSGNEQFF. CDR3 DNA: TGTGCCAGCAGCCAAAAGGGGTGGATAGACTCTGGAAATGAGCAGTTCTTC.

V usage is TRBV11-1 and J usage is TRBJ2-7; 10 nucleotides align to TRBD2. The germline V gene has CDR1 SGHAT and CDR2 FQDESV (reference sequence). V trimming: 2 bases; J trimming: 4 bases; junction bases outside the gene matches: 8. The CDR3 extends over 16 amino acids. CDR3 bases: TGTGCCAGCAGCTTAAGTTCGCTAGCGGGAGCATACGAGCAGTACTTC. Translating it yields CASSLSSLAGAYEQYF.

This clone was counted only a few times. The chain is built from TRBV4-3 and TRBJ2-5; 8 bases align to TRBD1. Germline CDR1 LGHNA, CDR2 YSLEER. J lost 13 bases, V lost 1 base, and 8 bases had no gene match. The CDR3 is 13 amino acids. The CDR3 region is CASSQGPDRATYF. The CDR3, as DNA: TGCGCCAGCAGCCAAGGCCCGGACAGGGCAACGTACTTC.

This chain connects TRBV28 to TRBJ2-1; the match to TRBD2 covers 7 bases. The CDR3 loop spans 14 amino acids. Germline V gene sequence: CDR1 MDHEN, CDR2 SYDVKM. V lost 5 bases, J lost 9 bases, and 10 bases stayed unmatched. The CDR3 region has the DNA TGTGCCAGCAGTCGCGGGACTATCCGGATTGAGCAGTTCTTC. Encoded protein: CASSRGTIRIEQFF.

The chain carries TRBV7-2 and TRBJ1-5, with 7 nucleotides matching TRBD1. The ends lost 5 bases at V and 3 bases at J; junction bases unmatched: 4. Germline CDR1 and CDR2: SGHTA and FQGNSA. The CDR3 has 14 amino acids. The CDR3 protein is CASSRGTANQPQHF. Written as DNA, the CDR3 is TGTGCCAGCAGCCGTGGGACAGCCAATCAGCCCCAGCATTTT.

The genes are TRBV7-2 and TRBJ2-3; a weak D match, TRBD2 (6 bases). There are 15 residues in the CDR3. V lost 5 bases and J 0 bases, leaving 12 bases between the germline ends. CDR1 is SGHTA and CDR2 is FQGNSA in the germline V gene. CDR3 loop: CASSTGLTSTDTQYF. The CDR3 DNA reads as TGTGCCAGCAGCACAGGACTAACTAGCACAGATACGCAGTATTTT.